Reported below is one T cell receptor beta chain. This clonotype was found many times. The clone's antigen remains unknown. The record has no base qualities; no much larger clone is one base away. The sample comes from a study of kidney transplant recipient with SARS-CoV-2 infection listed by TCRdb under 2021. These reads were obtained on an Illumina MiSeq. The peripheral T cell repertoire was profiled for human TCRbeta genes. On the authors' methods: To account for variability over time, differences in clonotype abundance were tested using beta-binomial modelling. Expanded clonotypes were screened against the ImmuneCODE reference database of SARS-CoV-2-associated TCRs and mapped to viral genome regions. Additional repertoire analyses were carried out for TRBV gene usage, CDR3 length, CDR3 amino acid overlap between time points, clonotype abundance distributions and Jaccard similarity. TCRdb itself trimmed the public reads at Q25 with fastp, ran MiXCR and retained productive beta chains. All rows with the same CDR3 protein become a single entry with the most common DNA and genes. It is TCRdb's table, rather than the study itself, that gives the V and J calls and clone size. Counted in this sample were approximately 240,000 distinct CDR3 sequences; 29% of them appeared once. 7% to 8% of the sample is taken by the ten largest.

At the junction V is shortened by 5 bases and J by 4 bases, with 23 bases in between. The CDR1 and CDR2 encoded by the germline V gene are MNHGY and SVAAGI. From its cysteine to its phenylalanine, the CDR3 spans 17 amino acids. The read is trimmed to its CDR3 DNA, 51 bases read in frame from base 1. This specimen's time point label, per the study, means: pre-pandemic baseline sample and day 111 after first positive SARS-CoV-2 test. This TCR was recovered from a male patient in his thirties who had COVID-19 and was a kidney transplant recipient. After transplantation, some T cells may belong to the graft donor instead of the recipient. This receptor chain uses TRBV6-9 and TRBJ1-2, with the D gene not clear enough to name. Specimen: a blood sample, collected at baseline and around day 120 from a kidney transplant recipient. DNA sequence: TGTGCCAGCAGTCGTGTGCCGCCTTACGGAAAGACCTATGGCTACACCTTC. Translated, this is CASSRVPPYGKTYGYTF.